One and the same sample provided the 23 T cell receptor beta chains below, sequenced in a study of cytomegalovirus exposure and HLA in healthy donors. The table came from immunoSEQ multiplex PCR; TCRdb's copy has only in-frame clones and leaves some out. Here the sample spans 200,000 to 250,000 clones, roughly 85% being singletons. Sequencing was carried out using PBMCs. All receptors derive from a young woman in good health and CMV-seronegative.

The CDR3 region has the DNA TGTGCCAGCAGCCCGACAGGGGCCTACAATCAGCCCCAGCATTTT. Translating gives CASSPTGAYNQPQHF. The rearrangement uses TRBV5-5 and TRBJ1-5; the match to TRBD1 covers 8 bases. Germline V CDR1 and CDR2: SGHKS, YYEKEE (reference sequence). The ends lost 4 bases at V and 3 bases at J; junction bases unmatched: 6. The CDR3 covers 15 residues.

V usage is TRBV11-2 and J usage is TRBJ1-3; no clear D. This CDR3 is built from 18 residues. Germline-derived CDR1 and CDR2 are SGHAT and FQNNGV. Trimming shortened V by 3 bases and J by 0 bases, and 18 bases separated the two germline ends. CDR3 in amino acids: CASSLKVSAETSGNTIYF. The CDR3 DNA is TGTGCCAGCAGCTTGAAGGTGAGCGCAGAAACCTCTGGAAACACCATATATTTT. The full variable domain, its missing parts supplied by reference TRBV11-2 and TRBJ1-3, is EAGVAQSPRYKIIEKRQSVAFWCNPISGHATLYWYQQILGQGPKLLIQFQNNGVVDDSQLPKDRFSAERLKGVDSTLKIQPAKLEDSAVYLCASSLKVSAETSGNTIYFGEGSWLTVV.

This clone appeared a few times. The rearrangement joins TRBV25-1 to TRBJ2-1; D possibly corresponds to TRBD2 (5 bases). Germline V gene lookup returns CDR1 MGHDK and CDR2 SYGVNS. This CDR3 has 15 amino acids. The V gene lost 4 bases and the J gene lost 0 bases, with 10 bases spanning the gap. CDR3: CASSGADYSYNEQFF. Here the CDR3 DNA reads TGTGCCAGCAGTGGGGCTGACTACTCCTACAATGAGCAGTTCTTC. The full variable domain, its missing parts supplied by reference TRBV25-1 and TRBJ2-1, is EADIYQTPRYLVIGTGKKITLECSQTMGHDKMYWYQQDPGMELHLIHYSYGVNSTEKGDLSSESTVSRIRTEHFPLTLESARPSHTSQYLCASSGADYSYNEQFFGPGTRLTVL.

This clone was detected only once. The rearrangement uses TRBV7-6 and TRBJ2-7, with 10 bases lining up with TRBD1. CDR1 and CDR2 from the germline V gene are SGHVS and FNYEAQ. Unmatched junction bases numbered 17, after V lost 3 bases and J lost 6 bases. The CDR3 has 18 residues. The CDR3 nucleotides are TGTGCCAGCAGCTTGTTTCCTCAAACCGGGACAGGGGTGAGCGAGCAGTACTTC. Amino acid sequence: CASSLFPQTGTGVSEQYF.

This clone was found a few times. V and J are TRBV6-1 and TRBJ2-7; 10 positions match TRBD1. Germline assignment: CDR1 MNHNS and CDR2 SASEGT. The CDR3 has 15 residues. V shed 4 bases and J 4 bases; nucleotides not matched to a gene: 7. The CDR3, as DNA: TGTGCCAGCAGTGGCCGGACAGGGGGAACGTACGAGCAGTACTTC. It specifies CASSGRTGGTYEQYF.

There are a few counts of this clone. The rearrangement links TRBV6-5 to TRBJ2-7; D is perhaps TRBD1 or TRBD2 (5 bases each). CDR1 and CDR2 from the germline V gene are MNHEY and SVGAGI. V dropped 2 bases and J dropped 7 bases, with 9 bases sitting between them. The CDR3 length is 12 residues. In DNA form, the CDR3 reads TGTGCCAGCAGTTACGGGGGTGGGGAGCAGTACTTC. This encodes CASSYGGGEQYF.

CDR3 sequence (DNA): TGTGCCAGCAGTGGTTCCAGGGTCGGCGAGCAGTACTTC. Amino acids: CASSGSRVGEQYF. The chain carries TRBV2 and TRBJ2-7; D is perhaps TRBD1 (5 bases). Trimming cost V 4 bases and J 6 bases, with 13 bases left between them. The CDR3 is 13 residues long. The germline V gene encodes CDR1 SNHLY and CDR2 FYNNEI.

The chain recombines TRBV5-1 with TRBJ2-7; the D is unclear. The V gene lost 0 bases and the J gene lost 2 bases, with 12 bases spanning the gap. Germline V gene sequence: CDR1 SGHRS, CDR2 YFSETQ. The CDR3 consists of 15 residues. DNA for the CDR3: TGCGCCAGCAGCTTGGGGCGGCAGGATACCTACGAGCAGTACTTC. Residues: CASSLGRQDTYEQYF.

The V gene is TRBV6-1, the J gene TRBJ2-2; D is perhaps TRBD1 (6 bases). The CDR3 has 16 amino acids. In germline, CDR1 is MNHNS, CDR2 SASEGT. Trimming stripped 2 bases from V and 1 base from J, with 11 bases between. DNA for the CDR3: TGTGCCAGCAGTGAACTGGACAGATTGAACACCGGGGAGCTGTTTTTT. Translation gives CASSELDRLNTGELFF.

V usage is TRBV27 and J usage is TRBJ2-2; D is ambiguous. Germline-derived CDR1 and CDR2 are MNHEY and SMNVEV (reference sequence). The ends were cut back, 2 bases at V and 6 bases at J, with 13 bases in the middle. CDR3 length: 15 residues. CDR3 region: CASSLSQAGAGELFF. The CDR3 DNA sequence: TGTGCCAGCAGTTTAAGTCAGGCAGGCGCCGGGGAGCTGTTTTTT.

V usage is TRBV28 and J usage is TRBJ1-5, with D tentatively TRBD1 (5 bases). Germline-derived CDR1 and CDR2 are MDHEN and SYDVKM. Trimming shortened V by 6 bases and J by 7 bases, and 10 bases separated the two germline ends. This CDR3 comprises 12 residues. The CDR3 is CASSSRDQPQHF. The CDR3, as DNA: TGTGCCAGCAGCAGCAGGGACCAGCCCCAGCATTTT.

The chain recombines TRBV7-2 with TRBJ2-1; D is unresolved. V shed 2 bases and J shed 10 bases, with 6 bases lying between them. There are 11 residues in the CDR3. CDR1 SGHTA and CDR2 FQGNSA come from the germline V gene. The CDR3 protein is CASSLTEEQFF. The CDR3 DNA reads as TGTGCCAGCAGCTTAACGGAAGAGCAGTTCTTC.

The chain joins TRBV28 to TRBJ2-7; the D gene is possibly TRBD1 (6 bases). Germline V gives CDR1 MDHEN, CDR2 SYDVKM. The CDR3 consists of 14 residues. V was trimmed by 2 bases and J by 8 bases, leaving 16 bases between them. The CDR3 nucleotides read TGTGCCAGCAGTTTAGGACAGCCTGATAAAAAGCAGTACTTC. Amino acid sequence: CASSLGQPDKKQYF.

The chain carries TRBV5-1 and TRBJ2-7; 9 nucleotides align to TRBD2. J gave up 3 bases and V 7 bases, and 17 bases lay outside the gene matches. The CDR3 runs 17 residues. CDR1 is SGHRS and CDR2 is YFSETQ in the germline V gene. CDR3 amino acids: CASYRGISGRYGYEQYF. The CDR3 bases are TGCGCCAGCTACCGAGGGATAAGCGGGAGGTATGGCTACGAGCAGTACTTC.

This chain's CDR3 is CASSSLHRGENYGYTF. CDR3 DNA sequence: TGCGCCAGCAGCTCACTTCACAGGGGAGAGAACTATGGCTACACCTTC. V usage is TRBV5-1 and J usage is TRBJ1-2; 7 bases map to TRBD1. The germline V gene encodes CDR1 SGHRS and CDR2 YFSETQ. The V segment lost 3 bases and the J segment 2 bases; nucleotides outside the gene matches: 10. The CDR3 consists of 16 residues.

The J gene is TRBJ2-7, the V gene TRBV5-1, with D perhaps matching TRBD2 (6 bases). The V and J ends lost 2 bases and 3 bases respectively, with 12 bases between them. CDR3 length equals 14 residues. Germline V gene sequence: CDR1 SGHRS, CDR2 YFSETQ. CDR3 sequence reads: CASSLAGDSYEQYF. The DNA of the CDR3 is TGCGCCAGCAGCTTAGCGGGCGACAGCTACGAGCAGTACTTC.

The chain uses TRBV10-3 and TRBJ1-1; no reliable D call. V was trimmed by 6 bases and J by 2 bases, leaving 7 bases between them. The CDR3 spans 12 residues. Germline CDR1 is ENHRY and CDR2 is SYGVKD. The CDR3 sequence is CAIRGYNTEAFF. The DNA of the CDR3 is TGTGCCATCAGGGGCTATAACACTGAAGCTTTCTTT.

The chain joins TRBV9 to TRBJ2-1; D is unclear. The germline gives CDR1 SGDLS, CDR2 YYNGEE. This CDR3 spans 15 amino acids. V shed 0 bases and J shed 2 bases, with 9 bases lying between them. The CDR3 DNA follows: TGTGCCAGCAGCGTAGACGGTGAAACCTACAATGAGCAGTTCTTC. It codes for CASSVDGETYNEQFF.

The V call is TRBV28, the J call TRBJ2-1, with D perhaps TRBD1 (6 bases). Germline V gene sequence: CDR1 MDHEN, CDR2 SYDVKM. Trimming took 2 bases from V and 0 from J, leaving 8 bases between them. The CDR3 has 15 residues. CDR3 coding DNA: TGTGCCAGCAGTTTAGGACAGAGCTCCTACAATGAGCAGTTCTTC. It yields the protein CASSLGQSSYNEQFF.

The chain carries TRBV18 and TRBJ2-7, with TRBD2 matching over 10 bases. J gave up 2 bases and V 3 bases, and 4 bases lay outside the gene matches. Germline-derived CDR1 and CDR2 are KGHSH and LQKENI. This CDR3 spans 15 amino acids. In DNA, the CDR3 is TGTGCCAGCTCACCCCTACTAGCGGGGCCCTACGAGCAGTACTTC. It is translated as CASSPLLAGPYEQYF. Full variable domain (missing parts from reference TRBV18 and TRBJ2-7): NAGVMQNPRHLVRRRGQEARLRCSPMKGHSHVYWYRQLPEEGLKFMVYLQKENIIDESGMPKERFSAEFPKEGPSILRIQQVVRGDSAAYFCASSPLLAGPYEQYFGPGTRLTVT.

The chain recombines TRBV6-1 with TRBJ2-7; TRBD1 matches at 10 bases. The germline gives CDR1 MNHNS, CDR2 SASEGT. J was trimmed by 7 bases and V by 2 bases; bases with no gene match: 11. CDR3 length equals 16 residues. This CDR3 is CASSEWDRGYQLEQYF. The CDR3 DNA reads TGTGCCAGCAGTGAATGGGACAGGGGCTATCAACTGGAGCAGTACTTC.

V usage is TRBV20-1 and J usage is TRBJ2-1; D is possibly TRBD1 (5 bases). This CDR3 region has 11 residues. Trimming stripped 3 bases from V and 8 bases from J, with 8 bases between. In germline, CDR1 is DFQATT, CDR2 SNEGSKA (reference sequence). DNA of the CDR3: TGCAGTGCTAGCCTAGGGGATGAGCAGTTCTTC. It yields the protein CSASLGDEQFF.

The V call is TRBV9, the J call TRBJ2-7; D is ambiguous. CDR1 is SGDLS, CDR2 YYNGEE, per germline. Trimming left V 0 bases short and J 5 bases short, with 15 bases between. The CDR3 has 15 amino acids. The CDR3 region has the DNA TGTGCCAGCAGCGTAGTGGGCAGGAATGTTGACGAGCAGTACTTC. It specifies CASSVVGRNVDEQYF.